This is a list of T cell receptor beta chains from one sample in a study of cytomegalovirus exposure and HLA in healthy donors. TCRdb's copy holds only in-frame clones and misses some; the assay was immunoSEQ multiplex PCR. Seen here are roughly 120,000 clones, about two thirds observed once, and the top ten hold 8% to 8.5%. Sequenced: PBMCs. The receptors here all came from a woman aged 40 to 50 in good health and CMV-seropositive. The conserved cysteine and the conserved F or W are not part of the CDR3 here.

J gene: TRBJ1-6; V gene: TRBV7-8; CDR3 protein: ASSAQGGHMDSPLH
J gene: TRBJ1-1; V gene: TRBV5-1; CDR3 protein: ASSGQLMNTEAF
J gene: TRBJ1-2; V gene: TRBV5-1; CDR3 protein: ASSLGGQSSSGYGYT
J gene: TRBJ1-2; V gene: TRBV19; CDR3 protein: ASSMRGVAMGYT
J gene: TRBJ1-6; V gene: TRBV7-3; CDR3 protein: ASSLRSIGEGNSPLH
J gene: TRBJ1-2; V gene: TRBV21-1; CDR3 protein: ASSKSGQGTNYGYT
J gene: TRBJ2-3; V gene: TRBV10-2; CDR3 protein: ASSAQTDTQY
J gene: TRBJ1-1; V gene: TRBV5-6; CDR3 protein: ASCVGREDVAF
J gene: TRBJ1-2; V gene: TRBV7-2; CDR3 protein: ASSLVRTGDGYT
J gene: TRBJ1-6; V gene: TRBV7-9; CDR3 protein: ASSSSNSPLH
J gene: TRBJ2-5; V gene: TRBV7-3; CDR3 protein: ASSKTGGRETQY
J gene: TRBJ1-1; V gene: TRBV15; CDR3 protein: ATSVNRGMEAF
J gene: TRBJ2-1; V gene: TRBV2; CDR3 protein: ASSEQGGSYNEQF
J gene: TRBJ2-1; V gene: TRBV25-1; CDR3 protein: ASSRQGEF
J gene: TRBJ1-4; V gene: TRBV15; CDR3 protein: ATSKSGTEGEKLF
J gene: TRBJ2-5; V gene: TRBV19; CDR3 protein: ASSPGLEIGQETQY
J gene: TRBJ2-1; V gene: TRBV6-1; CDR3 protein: ASSDLWAGGPPEQF
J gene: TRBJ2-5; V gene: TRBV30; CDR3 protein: ACHPGGLETQY
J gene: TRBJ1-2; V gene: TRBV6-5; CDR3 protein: ASSRTNNYGYT
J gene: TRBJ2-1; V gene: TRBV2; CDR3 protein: ASSTGGVTAGNEQF
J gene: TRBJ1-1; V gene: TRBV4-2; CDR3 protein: ASSQGDRVKDTEAF
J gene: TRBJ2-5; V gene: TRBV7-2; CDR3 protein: ASSLDSLGTQY
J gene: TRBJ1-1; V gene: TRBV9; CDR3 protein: ASSPNWGDTEAF
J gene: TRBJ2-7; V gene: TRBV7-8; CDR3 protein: ASSLSPGYLPHEQY
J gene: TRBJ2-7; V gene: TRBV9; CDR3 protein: ASSVNQRGGEQY
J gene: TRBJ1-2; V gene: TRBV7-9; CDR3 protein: ASSFAANYGYT
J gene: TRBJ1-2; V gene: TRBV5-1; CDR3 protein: ASSPTHRDGYT
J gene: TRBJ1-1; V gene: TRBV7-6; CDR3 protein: ASSPWTGVNTEAF
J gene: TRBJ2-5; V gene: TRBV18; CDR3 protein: ASSPTWTGGSETQY
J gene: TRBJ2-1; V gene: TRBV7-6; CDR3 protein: ASSPLGLAGAYNEQF
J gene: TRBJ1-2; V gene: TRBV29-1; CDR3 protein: SVPDRGDYGYT
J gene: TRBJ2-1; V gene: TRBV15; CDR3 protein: ATSRDPGTSGTGNEQF
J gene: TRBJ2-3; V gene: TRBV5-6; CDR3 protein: ASSFYRDSSTDTQY
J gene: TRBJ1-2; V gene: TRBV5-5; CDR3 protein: ASSLSQAGVYGYT
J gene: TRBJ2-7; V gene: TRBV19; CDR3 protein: ASNPGPTYEQY
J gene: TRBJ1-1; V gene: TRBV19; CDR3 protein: ASSFGGHTEAF
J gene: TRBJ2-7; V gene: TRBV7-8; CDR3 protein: ASSLAGGDPYEQY
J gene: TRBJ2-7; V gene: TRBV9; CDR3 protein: ASSSQPGLASSEQY
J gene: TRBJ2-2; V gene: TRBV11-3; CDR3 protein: ASRRGTNTGELF
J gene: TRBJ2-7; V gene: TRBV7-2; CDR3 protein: ASSPLAGGYEQY
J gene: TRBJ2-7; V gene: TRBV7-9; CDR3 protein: ASGTGIYEQY
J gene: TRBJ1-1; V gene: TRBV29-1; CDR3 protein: SVDSRRNTEAF
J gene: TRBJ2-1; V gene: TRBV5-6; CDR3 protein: ASSLLGIRSYNEQF
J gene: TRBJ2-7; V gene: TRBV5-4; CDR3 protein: ASRSGGTGISYEQY
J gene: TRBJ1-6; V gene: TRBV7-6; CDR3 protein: ASRGGGHNSPLH
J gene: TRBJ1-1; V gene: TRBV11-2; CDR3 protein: ASSSFGRPGNTEAF
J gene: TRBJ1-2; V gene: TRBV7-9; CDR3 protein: ASSRNPQGVGGYT
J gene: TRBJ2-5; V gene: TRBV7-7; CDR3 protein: ASSPSVQETQY
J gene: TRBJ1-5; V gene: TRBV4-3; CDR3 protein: ASSQDTRGAQPQH
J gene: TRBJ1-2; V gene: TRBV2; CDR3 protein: ASISNGYT
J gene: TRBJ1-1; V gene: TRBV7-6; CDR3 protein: ASSSDRAGNTEAF
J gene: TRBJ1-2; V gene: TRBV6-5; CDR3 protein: ATTRDRGGYT
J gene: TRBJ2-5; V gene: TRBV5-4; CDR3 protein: ASSLKQGEETQY
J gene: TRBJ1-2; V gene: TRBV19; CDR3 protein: ASSKTGTGGDQGYT
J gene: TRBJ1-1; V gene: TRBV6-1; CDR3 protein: ASSGTYTGTEAF